The 20 T cell receptor beta chains presented below share a single source sample, sequenced in a study of CD4 T cells in relation to SARS-CoV-2 and coronaviruses (dated by TCRdb to the early 2020s). Their antigens remain unidentified. The library came from the immunoSEQ multiplex PCR assay. Here the immuneACCESS table is served through TCRdb, limited to in-frame sequences with V and J called. Missing clones are a known gap in these copies; in checked studies unresolved V genes cover under half, and the rest lacks a known reason. This sample holds approximately 36,000 clones; more than 65% were observed only once. The ten largest account for around 21% of the sample. The sequenced sample was memory CD4+ T cells from PBMCs, cultured in vitro. What the cell subset or site label conveys for this sample: memory (non-naive) CD4+ T cells. The source is an adult with COVID-19.

This chain uses TRBV4-2 with TRBJ2-5, with 9 positions matching TRBD2. V shed 0 bases, J shed 3 bases, and the junction held 5 bases outside the gene matches. The V gene's germline CDR1 is LGHNA and CDR2 YNFKEQ. This CDR3 contains 16 residues. This CDR3 reads CASSQDRLAGKETQYF. CDR3 bases: TGTGCCAGCAGCCAAGATCGGCTAGCGGGAAAAGAGACCCAGTACTTC.

The chain recombines TRBV9 with TRBJ2-1; tentative D call: TRBD1 (5 bases). Germline V gene lookup returns CDR1 SGDLS and CDR2 YYNGEE. The CDR3 sequence is 18 residues long. Trimming removed 2 bases at V and 2 bases at J, with 20 bases between. Written as DNA, the CDR3 is TGTGCCAGCAGCGTGGGCCCTCGTCTTGGGGCCCCCTACAATGAGCAGTTCTTC. Encoded protein: CASSVGPRLGAPYNEQFF.

J is TRBJ2-1 and V is TRBV14; 7 positions match TRBD2. Losses at the gene ends were 0 bases for V and 2 bases for J; bases not matched to a gene: 7. The CDR3 extends over 17 amino acids. The germline CDR1 and CDR2 sequences are SGHDN and FVKESK. The CDR3 is CASSQEVTSEAYNEQFF. As DNA, the CDR3 is TGTGCCAGCAGCCAAGAAGTTACTAGCGAGGCCTACAATGAGCAGTTCTTC.

This clone was detected a few times. This chain uses TRBV7-8 with TRBJ1-1, with no clear D. The CDR3 consists of 13 residues. The ends were cut back, 4 bases at V and 4 bases at J, with 10 bases in the middle. CDR1 is SGHVS, CDR2 FQNEAQ, per germline. CDR3 nucleotide sequence: TGTGCCAGCAGCTATGGGGAAAGCACTGAAGCTTTCTTT. This gives the protein CASSYGESTEAFF.

This clone was observed a single time. CDR3: CASRPTVEETQYF. For the CDR3, the DNA is TGTGCCAGCAGACCGACAGTTGAAGAGACCCAGTACTTC. This rearrangement joins TRBV6-5 to TRBJ2-5; TRBD1 is a possible D gene (5 bases). CDR3 length: 13 residues. From germline, CDR1 is MNHEY and CDR2 SVGAGI. V was clipped by 6 bases and J by 3 bases, with 11 bases between them.

This clone came up a few times. The genes are TRBV3-1 (or the pseudogene TRBV3-2) and TRBJ2-4; D uncertain. Trimming left V 6 bases short and J 7 bases short, with 16 bases between. Germline V gene data show CDR1 as LGHDT and CDR2 as YNNKEL (reference sequence). The CDR3 has 14 residues. Here the CDR3 reads CASRSWAGENIQYF. The CDR3 DNA sequence: TGTGCCAGCAGGTCTTGGGCCGGCGAGAACATTCAGTACTTC.

The V and J genes are TRBV7-6 and TRBJ2-3, with D hard to call. Trimming cost V 5 bases and J 2 bases, with 5 bases left between them. This CDR3 is built from 12 residues. Germline CDR1 and CDR2: SGHVS and FNYEAQ. The CDR3 is CASSHFTDTQYF. CDR3 DNA: TGTGCCAGCAGCCACTTCACAGATACGCAGTATTTT.

The chain combines TRBV11-3 with TRBJ2-5, with 8 bases matching TRBD2. The CDR3 spans 15 residues. Trimming cost V 3 bases and J 3 bases; bases outside gene matches: 6. Germline V gene lookup returns CDR1 SGHNT and CDR2 YENEEA. CDR3 sequence (DNA): TGTGCCAGCAGCTTCGGGGGGGCGCGGGAAGAGACCCAGTACTTC. This encodes CASSFGGAREETQYF. Full variable domain (missing parts from reference TRBV11-3 and TRBJ2-5): EAGVVQSPRYKIIEKKQPVAFWCNPISGHNTLYWYLQNLGQGPELLIRYENEEAVDDSQLPKDRFSAERLKGVDSTLKIQPAELGDSAVYLCASSFGGAREETQYFGPGTRLLVL.

The rearrangement joins TRBV10-3 to TRBJ2-2; 10 nucleotides agree with TRBD2. Germline CDR1 ENHRY, CDR2 SYGVKD. The CDR3 runs 15 residues. With 10 bases clipped from V and 3 bases from J, the junction kept 8 bases outside the gene matches. CDR3 loop: CATDSSGGDTGELFF. The CDR3 DNA reads as TGTGCCACCGACTCTAGCGGGGGAGACACCGGGGAGCTGTTTTTT.

DNA of the CDR3: TGTGCCAGCAGCCCAGGTCCCGGGATCCCTCATGAGCAGTTCTTC. Encoded protein: CASSPGPGIPHEQFF. The J gene is TRBJ2-1, the V gene TRBV7-2; tentative D call: TRBD2 (5 bases). The CDR3 sequence is 15 residues long. CDR1 is SGHTA, CDR2 FQGNSA, per germline. V was cut by 5 bases and J by 8 bases, with 19 bases left in between.

The rearrangement joins TRBV28 to TRBJ1-5, with 9 bases identical to TRBD1. The CDR3 consists of 16 residues. The V gene end was trimmed by 6 bases and the J gene end by 6 bases; junction bases not matched to a gene: 12. Germline V gene sequence: CDR1 MDHEN, CDR2 SYDVKM. The CDR3 region has the DNA TGTGCCAGCAGGTCAAACAGGGGGCAAGGTCGTCAGCCCCAGCATTTT. Protein: CASRSNRGQGRQPQHF.

The chain carries TRBV6-2 or TRBV6-3 and TRBJ2-1; 7 bases map to TRBD2. Per germline, CDR1 MNHEY and CDR2 SVGEGT. V trimming: 4 bases; J trimming: 0 bases; junction bases outside the gene matches: 6. The CDR3 sequence is 16 residues long. CDR3 loop: CASSSTSVSSYNEQFF. The CDR3 nucleotides read TGTGCCAGCAGTTCTACTAGCGTGAGCTCCTACAATGAGCAGTTCTTC.

The CDR3 DNA reads as TGTGCCAGCAACCGTTTAGAACTCGATGGGTTCTTC. Its translation: CASNRLELDGFF. The V gene is TRBV27, the J gene TRBJ2-1; D ambiguous. This CDR3 has 12 amino acids. Germline values: CDR1 MNHEY, CDR2 SMNVEV (reference sequence). Trimming stripped 7 bases from V and 15 bases from J, with 19 bases between.

The chain joins TRBV19 to TRBJ2-1, with TRBD1 identical over 8 bases. The V segment lost 0 bases and the J segment 10 bases; nucleotides outside the gene matches: 5. CDR1 is LNHDA and CDR2 is SQIVND in the germline V gene (reference sequence). CDR3 length equals 14 residues. This CDR3 reads CASSIDRGPREQFF. The CDR3 region has the DNA TGTGCCAGTAGTATAGACAGGGGGCCGCGGGAGCAGTTCTTC.

The chain is built from TRBV30 and TRBJ2-1, with D hard to call. The germline V gene has CDR1 GTSNPN and CDR2 SVGIG (reference sequence). Trimming left V 2 bases short and J 0 bases short, with 11 bases between. CDR3 length equals 15 residues. CDR3: CAWSLTLYSYNEQFF. The CDR3 DNA sequence: TGTGCCTGGAGTCTGACTCTATACTCCTACAATGAGCAGTTCTTC.

The V gene is TRBV19, the J gene TRBJ1-5; D is uncertain. Trimming removed 8 bases at V and 9 bases at J, with 5 bases between. This CDR3 region has 9 residues. Germline CDR1 and CDR2: LNHDA and SQIVND (reference sequence). CDR3 sequence (DNA): TGTGCCAGTGGCAGGCCCCAGCATTTT. The encoded protein is CASGRPQHF. Together with reference TRBV19 and TRBJ1-5, the CDR3 gives the full variable domain: DGGITQSPKYLFRKEGQNVTLSCEQNLNHDAMYWYRQDPGQGLRLIYYSQIVNDFQKGDIAEGYSVSREKKESFPLTVTSAQKNPTAFYLCASGRPQHFGDGTRLSIL.

This chain links TRBV19 with TRBJ2-5, with D possibly matching TRBD1 (6 bases). There are 15 residues in the CDR3. Trimming shortened V by 2 bases and J by 7 bases, and 17 bases separated the two germline ends. CDR1 is LNHDA and CDR2 is SQIVND in the germline V gene (reference sequence). CDR3 residues: CASSISGDPSRTQYF. CDR3 sequence (DNA): TGTGCCAGTAGTATATCAGGGGACCCATCCCGGACCCAGTACTTC.

The genes are TRBV28 and TRBJ1-5; D is ambiguous. The CDR3 contains 15 residues. The germline V gene has CDR1 MDHEN and CDR2 SYDVKM. V lost 3 bases to trimming and J lost 3 bases, with 12 bases between them. The CDR3 reads CASSLSRTSNQPQHF. As DNA, the CDR3 is TGTGCCAGCAGTTTGAGCAGGACCTCCAATCAGCCCCAGCATTTT.

The chain uses TRBV28 and TRBJ2-1; D call uncertain. Germline V CDR1 and CDR2: MDHEN, SYDVKM. V was clipped by 6 bases and J by 5 bases, with 23 bases between them. This CDR3 spans 17 amino acids. The CDR3 DNA reads TGTGCCAGCAGCCTAACCCTGGCACATAACTTCAACAATGAGCAGTTCTTC. This codes for CASSLTLAHNFNNEQFF.

The chain links TRBV3-1 (or the pseudogene TRBV3-2) to TRBJ2-7; tentatively, D is TRBD2 (5 bases). The V gene lost 1 base and the J gene lost 7 bases, with 11 bases spanning the gap. This CDR3 region has 13 residues. Germline V gene lookup returns CDR1 LGHDT and CDR2 YNNKEL (reference sequence). CDR3 amino acids: CASSQGTLGEQYF. CDR3 coding DNA: TGTGCCAGCAGCCAAGGGACTCTGGGGGAGCAGTACTTC.